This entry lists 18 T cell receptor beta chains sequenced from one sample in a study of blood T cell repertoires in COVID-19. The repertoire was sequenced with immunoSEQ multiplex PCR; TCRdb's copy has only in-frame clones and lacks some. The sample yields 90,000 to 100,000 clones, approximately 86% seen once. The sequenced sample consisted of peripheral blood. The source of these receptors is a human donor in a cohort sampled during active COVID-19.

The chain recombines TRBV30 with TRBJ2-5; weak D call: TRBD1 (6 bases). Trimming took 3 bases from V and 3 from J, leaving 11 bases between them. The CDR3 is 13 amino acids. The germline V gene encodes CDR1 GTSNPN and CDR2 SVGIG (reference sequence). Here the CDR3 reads CAWSYGQKETQYF. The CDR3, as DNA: TGTGCCTGGAGCTACGGACAGAAAGAGACCCAGTACTTC.

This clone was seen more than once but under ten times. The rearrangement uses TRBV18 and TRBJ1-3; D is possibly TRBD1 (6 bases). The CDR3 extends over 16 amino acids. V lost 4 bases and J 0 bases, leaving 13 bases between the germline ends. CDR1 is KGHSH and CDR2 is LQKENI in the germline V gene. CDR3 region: CASSRDTSSSGNTIYF. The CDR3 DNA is TGTGCCAGCTCACGGGACACTTCGAGCTCTGGAAACACCATATATTTT.

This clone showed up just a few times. The CDR3 bases are TGTGCCAGCAGTGGAGAGGGGGTTGGGGGCAATGAGCAGTTCTTC. This translates into CASSGEGVGGNEQFF. The chain links TRBV6-4 to TRBJ2-1; tentative D call: TRBD1 (6 bases). The V end was cut by 4 bases, the J end by 6 bases, with 16 bases between. Germline V gene sequence: CDR1 MRHNA, CDR2 SNTAGT. CDR3 length equals 15 residues.

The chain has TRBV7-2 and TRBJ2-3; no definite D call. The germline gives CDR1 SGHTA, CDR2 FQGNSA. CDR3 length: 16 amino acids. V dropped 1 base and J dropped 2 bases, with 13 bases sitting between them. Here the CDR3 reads CASSLVPVSITDTQYF. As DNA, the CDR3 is TGTGCCAGCAGCTTAGTGCCGGTTTCGATCACAGATACGCAGTATTTT.

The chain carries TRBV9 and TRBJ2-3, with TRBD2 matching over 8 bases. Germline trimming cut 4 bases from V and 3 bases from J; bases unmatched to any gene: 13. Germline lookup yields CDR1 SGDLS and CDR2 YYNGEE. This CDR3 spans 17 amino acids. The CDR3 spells CASSPPGAGGPTDTQYF. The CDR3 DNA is TGTGCCAGCAGCCCCCCTGGGGCGGGGGGCCCTACAGATACGCAGTATTTT. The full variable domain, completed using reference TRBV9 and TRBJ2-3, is DSGVTQTPKHLITATGQRVTLRCSPRSGDLSVYWYQQSLDQGLQFLIQYYNGEERAKGNILERFSAQQFPDLHSELNLSSLELGDSALYFCASSPPGAGGPTDTQYFGPGTRLTVL.

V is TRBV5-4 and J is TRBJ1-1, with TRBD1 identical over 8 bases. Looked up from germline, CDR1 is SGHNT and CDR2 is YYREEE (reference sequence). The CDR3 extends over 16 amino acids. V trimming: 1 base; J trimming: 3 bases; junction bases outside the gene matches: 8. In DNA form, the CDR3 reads TGTGCCAGCAGCTTGCCGACAGGGGAAGAAGACACTGAAGCTTTCTTT. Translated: CASSLPTGEEDTEAFF.

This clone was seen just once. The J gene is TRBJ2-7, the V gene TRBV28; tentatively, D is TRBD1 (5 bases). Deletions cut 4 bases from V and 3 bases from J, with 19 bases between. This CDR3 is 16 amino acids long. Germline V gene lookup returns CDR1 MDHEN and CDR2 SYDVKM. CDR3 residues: CASSYHPGSRLYEQYF. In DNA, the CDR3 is TGTGCCAGCAGTTACCACCCAGGGTCACGCCTCTACGAGCAGTACTTC. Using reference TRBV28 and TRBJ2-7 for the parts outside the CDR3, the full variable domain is DVKVTQSSRYLVKRTGEKVFLECVQDMDHENMFWYRQDPGLGLRLIYFSYDVKMKEKGDIPEGYSVSREKKERFSLILESASTNQTSMYLCASSYHPGSRLYEQYFGPGTRLTVT.

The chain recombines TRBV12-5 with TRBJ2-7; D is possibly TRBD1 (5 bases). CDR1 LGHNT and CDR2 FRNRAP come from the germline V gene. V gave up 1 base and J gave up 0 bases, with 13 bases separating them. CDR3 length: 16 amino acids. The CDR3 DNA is TGTGCTAGTGGTTTGGGACAGTTCTTTAGCTCCTACGAGCAGTACTTC. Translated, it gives CASGLGQFFSSYEQYF.

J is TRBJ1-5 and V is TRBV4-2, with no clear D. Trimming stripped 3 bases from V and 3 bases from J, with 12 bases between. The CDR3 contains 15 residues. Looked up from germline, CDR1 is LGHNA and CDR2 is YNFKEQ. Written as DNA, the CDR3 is TGTGCCAGCAGCCAGGGTGGGGAGATCAATCAGCCCCAGCATTTT. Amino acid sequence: CASSQGGEINQPQHF.

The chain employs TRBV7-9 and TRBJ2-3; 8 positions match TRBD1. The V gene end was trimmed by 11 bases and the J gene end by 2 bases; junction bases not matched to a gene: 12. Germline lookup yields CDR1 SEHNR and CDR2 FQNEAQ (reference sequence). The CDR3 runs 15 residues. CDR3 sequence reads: CAGTRGQGATDTQYF. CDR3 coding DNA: TGTGCCGGTACTAGGGGGCAGGGGGCCACAGATACGCAGTATTTT.

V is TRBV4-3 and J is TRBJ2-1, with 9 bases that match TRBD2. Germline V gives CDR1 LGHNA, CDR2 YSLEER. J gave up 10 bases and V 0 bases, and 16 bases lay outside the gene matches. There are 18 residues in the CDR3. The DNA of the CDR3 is TGCGCCAGCAGCCAAGATCTGGCGGGAGGGCTCCTACAATGGGAGCAGTTCTTC. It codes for CASSQDLAGGLLQWEQFF.

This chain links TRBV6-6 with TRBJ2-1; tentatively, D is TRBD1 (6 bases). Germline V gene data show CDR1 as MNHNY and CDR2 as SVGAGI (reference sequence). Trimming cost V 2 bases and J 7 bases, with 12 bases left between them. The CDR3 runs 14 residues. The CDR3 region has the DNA TGTGCCAGCAGTTACGAACAGGGTCGGAATGAGCAGTTCTTC. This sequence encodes CASSYEQGRNEQFF.

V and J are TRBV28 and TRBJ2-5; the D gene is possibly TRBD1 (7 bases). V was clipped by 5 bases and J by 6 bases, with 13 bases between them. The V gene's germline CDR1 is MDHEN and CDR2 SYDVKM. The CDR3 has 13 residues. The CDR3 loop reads CASSPGGRKTQYF. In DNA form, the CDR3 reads TGTGCCAGCAGTCCAGGGGGGCGGAAGACCCAGTACTTC.

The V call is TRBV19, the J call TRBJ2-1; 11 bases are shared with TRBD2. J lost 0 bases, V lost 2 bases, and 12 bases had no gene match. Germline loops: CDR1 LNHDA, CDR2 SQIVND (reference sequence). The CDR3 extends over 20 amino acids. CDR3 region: CASSIIGFGTSGSSYNEQFF. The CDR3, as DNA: TGTGCCAGTAGTATAATAGGTTTCGGGACTAGCGGTAGCTCCTACAATGAGCAGTTCTTC.

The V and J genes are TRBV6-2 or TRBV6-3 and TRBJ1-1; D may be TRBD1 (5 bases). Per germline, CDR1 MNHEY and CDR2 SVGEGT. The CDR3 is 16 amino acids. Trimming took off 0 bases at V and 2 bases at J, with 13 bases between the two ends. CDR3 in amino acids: CASSYSTGDTNTEAFF. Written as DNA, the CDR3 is TGTGCCAGCAGTTACTCAACAGGTGATACTAACACTGAAGCTTTCTTT.

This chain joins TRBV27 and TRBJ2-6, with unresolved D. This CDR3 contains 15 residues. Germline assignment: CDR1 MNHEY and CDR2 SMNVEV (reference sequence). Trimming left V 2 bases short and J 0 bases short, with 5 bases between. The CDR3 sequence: CASSLVYSGANVLTF. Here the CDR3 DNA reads TGTGCCAGCAGTTTAGTTTACTCTGGGGCCAACGTCCTGACTTTC.

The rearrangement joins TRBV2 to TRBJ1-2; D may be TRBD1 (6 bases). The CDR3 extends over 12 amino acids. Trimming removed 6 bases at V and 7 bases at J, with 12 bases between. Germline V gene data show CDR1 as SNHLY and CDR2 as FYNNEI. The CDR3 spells CASRGHRFGYTF. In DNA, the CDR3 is TGTGCCAGCAGGGGACATCGGTTTGGCTACACCTTC.

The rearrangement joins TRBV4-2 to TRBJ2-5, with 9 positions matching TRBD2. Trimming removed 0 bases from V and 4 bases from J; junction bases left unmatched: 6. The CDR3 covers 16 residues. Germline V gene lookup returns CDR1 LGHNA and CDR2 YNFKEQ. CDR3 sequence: CASSQDMGTSRETQYF. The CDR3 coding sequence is TGTGCCAGCAGCCAAGATATGGGGACTAGCCGAGAGACCCAGTACTTC.